The rows below give T cell receptor beta chains drawn from one sample of a study of shared clonotypes between healthy human individuals. TCRdb's table, derived via immunoSEQ multiplex PCR, lists solely in-frame clones and lacks some. The data show fewer than 2.5 million clones, roughly 93% seen once. The sample comprised naive CD4+ T cells from PBMCs. The receptors derive from a man younger than 30 in good health. Some clones in this sample may be carry-over from other donors' samples. The CDR3 runs from the conserved cysteine through the conserved F or W. A D gene is named only where the DNA matches it firmly. Clone size is not always given. Where it is, it says once, few, many or a class for expanded clones.

DNA	CDR3	J	length	V	size	D
TGTGCCAGCTCACCTGTCGCGAACACCGGGGAGCTGTTTTTT	CASSPVANTGELFF	TRBJ2-2	14	TRBV18	NA	NA
TGTGCCAGCAGTTACGCCGGGACAATGGACGGGGAGCTGTTTTTT	CASSYAGTMDGELFF	TRBJ2-2	15	TRBV6-5	NA	NA
TGTGCCAGCAGCCAGGAGGACTCAGCCCCGTACTATGGCTACACCTTC	CASSQEDSAPYYGYTF	TRBJ1-2	16	TRBV4-2	NA	NA
TGTGCCAGTAGTTCGATGAATAGCAATCAGCCCCAGCATTTT	CASSSMNSNQPQHF	TRBJ1-5	14	TRBV19	once	NA
TGTGCCAGCAGTACCCCAGAAGGGGCCCCCGTTGCCGGAGAAAAACTGTTTTTT	CASSTPEGAPVAGEKLFF	TRBJ1-4	18	TRBV28	NA	NA
TGTGCCAGCAGGATTAGGGCCGGTCGGACCGCGTACCAAGAGACCCAGTACTTC	CASRIRAGRTAYQETQYF	TRBJ2-5	18	TRBV28	NA	NA
TGCAGCGTCCAGCCTGGGGAGAGCTACACCTTC	CSVQPGESYTF	TRBJ1-2	11	TRBV29-1	few	NA
TGTGCCAGCAACGGGGGCGGGACCTCCTACAATGAGCAGTTCTTC	CASNGGGTSYNEQFF	TRBJ2-1	15	TRBV28	NA	NA
TGTGCCAGCAGTTACTCGGATCGGCAGGAGGGTGATGGCTACACCTTC	CASSYSDRQEGDGYTF	TRBJ1-2	16	TRBV6-6	NA	NA
TGCGCCAGCAGCCCCGGGACAGGTGGTTCACCCCTCCACTTT	CASSPGTGGSPLHF	TRBJ1-6	14	TRBV5-1	NA	TRBD1
TGCAGCGTGATGAACGTGGATACGCAGTATTTT	CSVMNVDTQYF	TRBJ2-3	11	TRBV29-1	NA	NA
TGTGCCAGCAGCACGTCGGGGGGAAACACTGAAGCTTTCTTT	CASSTSGGNTEAFF	TRBJ1-1	14	TRBV11-3	NA	NA
TGTGCCATCAGTGAATTCTACGAGCAGTACTTC	CAISEFYEQYF	TRBJ2-7	11	TRBV10-3	NA	NA
TGTGCCAGCCGTGCAGAAGAGACCCAGTACTTC	CASRAEETQYF	TRBJ2-5	11	TRBV5-4	NA	NA
TGTGCCTGGAGGCCTGACGGGACGACTGAAGCTTTCTTT	CAWRPDGTTEAFF	TRBJ1-1	13	TRBV30	NA	NA
TGTGCCAGCAGTCCTATTTATCAGCCCCAGCATTTT	CASSPIYQPQHF	TRBJ1-5	12	TRBV28	few	NA
TGTGCCAGCAACACAGCGGACACAGATACGCAGTATTTT	CASNTADTDTQYF	TRBJ2-3	13	TRBV2	NA	NA
TGTGCCAGCAGTGGAATTGGACGGAGCAATCAGCCCCAGCATTTT	CASSGIGRSNQPQHF	TRBJ1-5	15	TRBV6-1	NA	NA
TGTGCCAGCAGCGCCAGACAGCTCTCTGGGGCCAACGTCCTGACTTTC	CASSARQLSGANVLTF	TRBJ2-6	16	TRBV7-6	NA	NA
TGTGCCAGCAGTGACTCTTATGCGATCCAAGAGACCCAGTACTTC	CASSDSYAIQETQYF	TRBJ2-5	15	TRBV6-5	NA	NA
TGTGCCAGCAGCCGGGACAGGGACTCCAATGAGCAGTTCTTC	CASSRDRDSNEQFF	TRBJ2-1	14	TRBV7-3	NA	TRBD1
TGTGCCAGCAGCCAGAGACTAGCGGGAGGAAGCGGAGAGACCCAGTACTTC	CASSQRLAGGSGETQYF	TRBJ2-5	17	TRBV14	NA	TRBD2